This T cell receptor (beta chain) was sequenced in a study of beta chain features in type 1 diabetes. Study-level findings and limits: A greater similarity of naive, central memory and Treg TCRB repertoires was seen among patients than among healthy donors.

The CDR3 is made up of 16 amino acids. Germline V gene data show CDR1 as SGHTA and CDR2 as FQGNSA. Losses at the gene ends were 0 bases for V and 0 bases for J; bases not matched to a gene: 4. Every isolated RNA sample was fully reverse transcribed, so sequencing captured expressed TCRB transcripts. The assay was immunoSEQ multiplex PCR, and TCRdb's table has in-frame clones only and misses some. This repertoire shows 70,000 to 90,000 clones, around 32% found once; its top ten account for approximately 0.45%. There are a few counts of this clone. The target antigen is unknown. The V call is TRBV7-2, the J call TRBJ2-7, with 8 bases aligning to TRBD2. The sample comprised stem cell memory CD4+ T cells from blood. This sequence was found in a woman under 30 in good health. The CDR3 region is CASSLAKRGSSYEQYF. The DNA of the CDR3 is TGTGCCAGCAGCTTAGCCAAGCGGGGGAGCTCCTACGAGCAGTACTTC.